These 26 T cell receptor beta chains share one sample of origin, sequenced in a study of blood T cell repertoires in COVID-19. TCRdb's table, derived via immunoSEQ multiplex PCR, lists solely in-frame clones and lacks some. The sample yields some 450,000 clones, 70% to 90% seen once. Sequences were obtained from peripheral blood. These receptors were collected from a man younger than 30 with COVID-19, enrolled during active disease.

The CDR3 DNA reads TGTGCCAGCATCCTGGGACAGGGGGCTCGTGGCTACACCTTC. This encodes CASILGQGARGYTF. J is TRBJ1-2 and V is TRBV2, with 12 nucleotides matching TRBD1. CDR3 length equals 14 residues. CDR1 and CDR2 (germline): SNHLY, FYNNEI. The V gene end was trimmed by 7 bases and the J gene end by 7 bases; junction bases not matched to a gene: 7.

The chain recombines TRBV4-1 with TRBJ1-2; TRBD1 matches at 8 bases. Looked up from germline, CDR1 is MGHRA and CDR2 is YSYEKL. V trimming: 0 bases; J trimming: 1 base; junction bases outside the gene matches: 1. CDR3 length equals 15 residues. The DNA of the CDR3 is TGCGCCAGCAGCCAAGAGACAGGGGTTAACTATGGCTACACCTTC. Its protein is CASSQETGVNYGYTF.

The chain employs TRBV7-8 and TRBJ2-1; 7 bases match TRBD2. The CDR3 contains 19 residues. Germline V gene sequence: CDR1 SGHVS, CDR2 FQNEAQ. The V segment lost 3 bases and the J segment 8 bases; nucleotides outside the gene matches: 22. CDR3 in amino acids: CASSFMRASGLKTHYEQFF. The CDR3 DNA is TGTGCCAGCAGCTTTATGAGGGCTAGCGGCCTCAAAACTCACTATGAGCAGTTCTTC. The whole variable domain, remainder taken from reference TRBV7-8 and TRBJ2-1, is GAGVSQSPRYKVAKRGQDVALRCDPISGHVSLFWYQQALGQGPEFLTYFQNEAQLDKSGLPSDRFFAERPEGSVSTLKIQRTQQEDSAVYLCASSFMRASGLKTHYEQFFGPGTRLTVL.

This chain joins TRBV2 and TRBJ2-5; 7 nucleotides line up with TRBD1. Looked up from germline, CDR1 is SNHLY and CDR2 is FYNNEI. V trimming: 5 bases; J trimming: 2 bases; junction bases outside the gene matches: 5. The CDR3 runs 14 residues. CDR3 sequence (DNA): TGTGCCAGCAGTTACAGGGGTCAACAAGAGACCCAGTACTTC. Translation gives CASSYRGQQETQYF.

The chain has TRBV3-1 (or the pseudogene TRBV3-2) and TRBJ2-1; D unclear. Germline lookup yields CDR1 LGHDT and CDR2 YNNKEL (reference sequence). The CDR3 runs 16 residues. Trimming removed 4 bases from V and 0 bases from J, with 13 bases in between. DNA for the CDR3: TGTGCCAGCAGCCCACGCCTCCTGAGCTCCTACAATGAGCAGTTCTTC. Its protein product is CASSPRLLSSYNEQFF.

The V call is TRBV5-5, the J call TRBJ1-6, with 10 bases that match TRBD1. The CDR3 consists of 14 residues. Germline CDR1 is SGHKS and CDR2 is YYEKEE (reference sequence). V shed 4 bases, J shed 10 bases, and the junction held 5 bases outside the gene matches. The CDR3 nucleotides read TGTGCCAGCAGCCCGACAGGGGGCGGGTCACCCCTCCACTTT. Translated, it gives CASSPTGGGSPLHF. Complete variable domain (other parts from reference TRBV5-5 and TRBJ1-6): DAGVTQSPTHLIKTRGQQVTLRCSPISGHKSVSWYQQVLGQGPQFIFQYYEKEERGRGNFPDRFSARQFPNYSSELNVNALLLGDSALYLCASSPTGGGSPLHFGNGTRLTVT.

This sequence joins TRBV18 and TRBJ1-5; a weak D match, TRBD1 (5 bases). CDR1 and CDR2 (germline): KGHSH, LQKENI. Trimming shortened V by 2 bases and J by 6 bases, and 14 bases separated the two germline ends. The CDR3 loop spans 15 amino acids. CDR3 DNA: TGTGCCAGCTCACCATCGGCAGGGCTAGGTCAGCCCCAGCATTTT. It encodes CASSPSAGLGQPQHF.

The CDR3 nucleotides read TGTGCCAGCAGTGAATCCATCGGTACTCGCTCCTACAATGAGCAGTTCTTC. Translation: CASSESIGTRSYNEQFF. The chain links TRBV6-4 to TRBJ2-1; D is undetermined. Trimming cost V 3 bases and J 0 bases, with 15 bases left between them. The CDR3 consists of 17 residues. Germline V gene lookup returns CDR1 MRHNA and CDR2 SNTAGT.

The J gene is TRBJ1-4, the V gene TRBV12-3 or TRBV12-4; D possibly corresponds to TRBD1 (6 bases). V lost 4 bases and J 8 bases, leaving 11 bases between the germline ends. This CDR3 is built from 13 residues. CDR3 amino acids: CASSWTEGEKLFF. CDR3 nucleotides: TGTGCCAGCAGTTGGACAGAGGGCGAAAAACTGTTTTTT.

This chain connects TRBV21-1 to TRBJ1-2; the tabulated D call, TRBD1, remains unverified against the DNA. TRBV21-1 is a pseudogene. The CDR3 totals 16 residues. CDR3 sequence: CASSKAPQGTSYGYTF. The CDR3 DNA is TGTGCCAGCAGCAAAGCGCCACAGGGAACTAGCTATGGCTACACCTTC.

The genes are TRBV18 and TRBJ2-7, with D possibly matching TRBD1 (6 bases). This CDR3 region has 14 residues. Trimming left V 1 base short and J 2 bases short, with 9 bases between. Germline-derived CDR1 and CDR2 are KGHSH and LQKENI. CDR3 sequence (DNA): TGTGCCAGCTCACCACGGGACATTCCCTACGAGCAGTACTTC. It translates to CASSPRDIPYEQYF. The full variable domain, with the rest looked up from reference TRBV18 and TRBJ2-7, is NAGVMQNPRHLVRRRGQEARLRCSPMKGHSHVYWYRQLPEEGLKFMVYLQKENIIDESGMPKERFSAEFPKEGPSILRIQQVVRGDSAAYFCASSPRDIPYEQYFGPGTRLTVT.

This clone has more than one count but fewer than ten. This chain uses TRBV5-1 with TRBJ2-2; no reliable D call. The CDR3 loop spans 12 amino acids. Germline V CDR1 and CDR2: SGHRS, YFSETQ. Trimming shortened V by 6 bases and J by 4 bases, and 7 bases separated the two germline ends. In DNA form, the CDR3 reads TGCGCCAGCACTTGGGCCACCGGGGAGCTGTTTTTT. This translates into CASTWATGELFF.

The gene calls are TRBV7-8 and TRBJ1-1, with 9 bases aligning to TRBD1. The CDR3 has 17 residues. CDR1 is SGHVS and CDR2 is FQNEAQ in the germline V gene. The ends lost 5 bases at V and 1 base at J; junction bases unmatched: 11. The CDR3 loop reads CASSAFTGTGPNTEAFF. The CDR3 region has the DNA TGTGCCAGCAGCGCCTTTACCGGGACAGGGCCGAACACTGAAGCTTTCTTT.

This clone has a single count. This rearrangement joins TRBV5-1 to TRBJ2-1; 9 bases line up with TRBD2. Trimming removed 1 base from V and 0 bases from J; junction bases left unmatched: 8. From germline, CDR1 is SGHRS and CDR2 YFSETQ. This CDR3 has 18 residues. The CDR3 nucleotides read TGCGCCAGCAGCTTGTTTTCGAGCGGGGGGAGCTCCTACAATGAGCAGTTCTTC. It encodes CASSLFSSGGSSYNEQFF.

The chain is built from TRBV10-2 and TRBJ2-1; TRBD2 agrees at 7 bases. The CDR3 sequence is 15 residues long. The V gene end was trimmed by 3 bases and the J gene end by 3 bases; junction bases not matched to a gene: 5. Germline V CDR1 and CDR2: WSHSY, SAAADI. The DNA for the CDR3 is TGCGCCAGCAGTGACCTCGGGGGGTTCTACAATGAGCAGTTCTTC. This translates into CASSDLGGFYNEQFF.

This chain uses TRBV6-5 with TRBJ2-2; D might be TRBD1 (6 bases). There are 15 residues in the CDR3. CDR1 and CDR2 from the germline V gene are MNHEY and SVGAGI. Trimming took 7 bases from V and 0 from J, leaving 12 bases between them. The CDR3 is CASIFGQTNTGELFF. CDR3 nucleotide sequence: TGTGCCAGCATTTTCGGACAGACGAACACCGGGGAGCTGTTTTTT.

The CDR3 DNA reads TGTGCCAGTAGTATCCGACCGGGACAGGGGGAACAGACCCAGTACTTC. It yields the protein CASSIRPGQGEQTQYF. The V and J genes are TRBV19 and TRBJ2-5; 11 bases agree with TRBD1. Germline trimming cut 3 bases from V and 6 bases from J; bases unmatched to any gene: 9. The CDR3 loop spans 16 amino acids. CDR1 and CDR2 from the germline V gene are LNHDA and SQIVND (reference sequence).

This chain uses TRBV7-3 with TRBJ2-2, with unresolved D. CDR1 and CDR2 from the germline V gene are SGHTA and FQGTGA. V shed 0 bases and J shed 5 bases, with 4 bases lying between them. CDR3 length: 13 residues. The CDR3 nucleotides are TGTGCCAGCAGCTTAACGTCAACCGGGGAGCTGTTTTTT. Its translation: CASSLTSTGELFF.

This clone was seen once. The rearrangement uses TRBV30 and TRBJ2-5, with a possible D match to TRBD1 (5 bases). Trimming removed 4 bases at V and 4 bases at J, with 16 bases between. The length of the CDR3 is 14 residues. CDR1 GTSNPN and CDR2 SVGIG come from the germline V gene (reference sequence). The CDR3 sequence is CAWMGPGWGETQYF. In nucleotides, the CDR3 is TGTGCCTGGATGGGTCCAGGGTGGGGAGAGACCCAGTACTTC.

V usage is TRBV7-9 and J usage is TRBJ1-2; 10 nucleotides match TRBD1. With 5 bases clipped from V and 7 bases from J, the junction kept 13 bases outside the gene matches. CDR1 SEHNR and CDR2 FQNEAQ come from the germline V gene (reference sequence). This CDR3 comprises 16 residues. The chain's CDR3 is CASSEPGQGQVGGYTF. CDR3 bases: TGTGCCAGCAGCGAACCGGGACAGGGGCAGGTTGGTGGCTACACCTTC.

The chain couples TRBV19 to TRBJ1-1; 7 nucleotides agree with TRBD1. V shed 1 base and J 1 base; nucleotides not matched to a gene: 6. Per germline, CDR1 LNHDA and CDR2 SQIVND (reference sequence). This CDR3 contains 16 residues. CDR3 DNA sequence: TGTGCCAGTAGTATAGGTGGCAGGGGGAAGAACACTGAAGCTTTCTTT. This translates into CASSIGGRGKNTEAFF.

This CDR3 reads CASSEAREQYF. The DNA of the CDR3 is TGTGCCAGCAGTGAAGCTCGTGAGCAGTACTTC. The V call is TRBV6-1, the J call TRBJ2-7; D ambiguous. Between the trimmed V and J ends, which lost 0 bases and 7 bases, there was a span of 4 bases. Germline V gene lookup returns CDR1 MNHNS and CDR2 SASEGT. The CDR3 length is 11 residues.

CDR3 DNA: TGTGCCAGCATGGGACAGGGGTACAATGAGCAGTTCTTC. The encoded protein is CASMGQGYNEQFF. This chain links TRBV21-1 with TRBJ2-1; TRBD1 reflects the table's D call only, with no check against the DNA. TRBV21-1 is a documented pseudogene. CDR3 length: 13 residues.

V gene TRBV27 combines with J gene TRBJ1-5, with D uncertain. Germline assignment: CDR1 MNHEY and CDR2 SMNVEV (reference sequence). This CDR3 contains 14 residues. The V end lost 5 bases, the J end lost 3 bases, and 11 bases lay between the germline ends. DNA of the CDR3: TGTGCCAGCAGTAAGTGGCGGAACAATCAGCCCCAGCATTTT. This codes for CASSKWRNNQPQHF.

V is TRBV6-6 and J is TRBJ2-7, with TRBD2 as a possible D gene (5 bases). V gave up 2 bases and J gave up 1 base, with 9 bases separating them. Germline V gene lookup returns CDR1 MNHNY and CDR2 SVGAGI (reference sequence). This CDR3 is 14 amino acids long. This CDR3 is CASSYTRTSYEQYF. CDR3 bases: TGTGCCAGCAGTTACACAAGGACTTCCTACGAGCAGTACTTC.

The chain combines TRBV19 with TRBJ1-2; D possibly corresponds to TRBD1 (6 bases). Germline CDR1 reads LNHDA; CDR2 reads SQIVND (reference sequence). This CDR3 has 15 amino acids. V was clipped by 4 bases and J by 1 base, with 13 bases between them. The CDR3 region is CASSTPRTVNYGYTF. CDR3 nucleotide sequence: TGTGCCAGTAGTACGCCTCGGACAGTTAACTATGGCTACACCTTC.